This paragraph covers one TCR beta chain sequence. These data are taken from a study of blood T cell repertoires in COVID-19. The table came from immunoSEQ multiplex PCR; TCRdb's copy has only in-frame clones and leaves some out. The table includes 55,000 to 70,000 clones, around 81% detected once. This TCR derives from a human donor in a cohort sampled during active COVID-19. The sequenced sample was peripheral blood.

The CDR3 nucleotides are TGCGCCAGCAGCTCGGTGGGGGGAAGCACAGATACGCAGTATTTT. It specifies CASSSVGGSTDTQYF. V is TRBV5-1 and J is TRBJ2-3; possibly TRBD2 for D (6 bases). Germline V gene data show CDR1 as SGHRS and CDR2 as YFSETQ. Trimming removed 3 bases at V and 0 bases at J, with 11 bases between. CDR3 size: 15 residues. Using reference TRBV5-1 and TRBJ2-3 for the parts outside the CDR3, the full variable domain is KAGVTQTPRYLIKTRGQQVTLSCSPISGHRSVSWYQQTPGQGLQFLFEYFSETQRNKGNFPGRFSGRQFSNSRSEMNVSTLELGDSALYLCASSSVGGSTDTQYFGPGTRLTVL.